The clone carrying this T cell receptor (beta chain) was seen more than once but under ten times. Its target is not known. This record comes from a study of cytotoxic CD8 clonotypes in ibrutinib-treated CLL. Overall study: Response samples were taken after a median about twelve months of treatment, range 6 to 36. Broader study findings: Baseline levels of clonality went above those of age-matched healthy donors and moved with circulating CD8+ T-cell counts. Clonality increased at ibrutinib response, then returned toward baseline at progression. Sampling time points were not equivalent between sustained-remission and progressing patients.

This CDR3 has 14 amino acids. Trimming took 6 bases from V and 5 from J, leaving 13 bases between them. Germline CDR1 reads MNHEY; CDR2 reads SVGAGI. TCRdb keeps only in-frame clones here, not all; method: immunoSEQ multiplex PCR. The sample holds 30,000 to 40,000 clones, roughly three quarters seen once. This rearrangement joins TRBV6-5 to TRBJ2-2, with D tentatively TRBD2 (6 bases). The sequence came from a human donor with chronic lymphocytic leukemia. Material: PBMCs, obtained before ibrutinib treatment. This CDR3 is CASRIKGGTGELFF. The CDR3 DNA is TGTGCCAGCAGAATCAAGGGAGGAACCGGGGAGCTGTTTTTT.